This is a list of T cell receptor beta chains from one sample in a study of PD-1 blockade in classical Hodgkin lymphoma. Some clones are missing from TCRdb's copy, which holds only in-frame ones; the method was immunoSEQ multiplex PCR. This table has about 34,000 clones, just over 75% appearing once. Sequences were derived from peripheral blood mononuclear cells (PBMCs), sampled before the second cycle of nivolumab. The receptors shown here come from a human donor with classical Hodgkin lymphoma. The CDR3 runs from the conserved cysteine through the conserved F or W.

cdr3_aa	j_call	v_call
CSVEVGRSGGVQYF	TRBJ2-4	TRBV29-1
CASSPQTGTGYTF	TRBJ1-2	TRBV14
CASSRTTTNEKLFF	TRBJ1-4	TRBV5-1
CASSRAIRYNEQFF	TRBJ2-1	TRBV4-3
CAWSVHRLGEQYF	TRBJ2-7	TRBV30
CASSPYGGAGDTQYF	TRBJ2-3	TRBV9
CASSPTVRNQPQHF	TRBJ1-5	TRBV4-3
CASSPTGGAYTGELFF	TRBJ2-2	TRBV5-1
CASSLSLAEYEQYF	TRBJ2-7	TRBV13
CASSSHGDGYYEQYF	TRBJ2-7	TRBV4-3
CASSVTGAPPGANVLTF	TRBJ2-6	TRBV18
CASSPPGRISKKLFF	TRBJ1-4	TRBV6-4
CASSSRSGGGETQYF	TRBJ2-5	TRBV5-4
CASSSTAPGREQYF	TRBJ2-7	TRBV19
CASSVALSSYNEQFF	TRBJ2-1	TRBV27
CASSLLQGVSEKLFF	TRBJ1-4	TRBV7-9
CASSPLPMSRGESTGELFF	TRBJ2-2	TRBV7-8
CASSLEPGSYEQYF	TRBJ2-7	TRBV7-7
CASSSRTGTDTQYF	TRBJ2-3	TRBV5-1
CASSLRQGATTDTQYF	TRBJ2-3	TRBV27
CASSQGRFADTQYF	TRBJ2-3	TRBV4-3
CASSRPGNTDVEQFF	TRBJ2-1	TRBV5-4
CASSYGWGGPRNEQFF	TRBJ2-1	TRBV6-5
CASSKAVEYGYTF	TRBJ1-2	TRBV21-1
CASSHQAGGGADTQYF	TRBJ2-3	TRBV4-3
CASSLTGIYGYTF	TRBJ1-2	TRBV7-6
CASSLLGDSFLANYGYTF	TRBJ1-2	TRBV5-6
CASRTQYGGGTEAFF	TRBJ1-1	TRBV2
CAISDFADTYGYTF	TRBJ1-2	TRBV10-3
CASSQARGIGDDSGNTIYF	TRBJ1-3	TRBV4-1
CAISESRTSLDTQYF	TRBJ2-3	TRBV10-3
CASSLVRFTDTQYF	TRBJ2-3	TRBV7-8
CASSPWGLAGGQKYEQYF	TRBJ2-7	TRBV4-1
CAGKTGSTDTQYF	TRBJ2-3	TRBV7-9